This TCR beta chain is drawn from a study of molecular identifiers for immune sequencing clone quantification. The V and J ends lost 5 bases and 6 bases, in that order; junction bases with no gene match: 7. This CDR3 is built from 16 residues. Per the germline V gene, CDR1 is SEHNR and CDR2 is FQNEAQ (reference sequence). Preparation methods for the bulk TCR libraries were those previously described, with listed TCR primers. MiXCR, run by TCRdb on the PCR reads, gives a single entry per CDR3 protein. The sample includes approximately 670,000 distinct CDR3 sequences, just under 20% of them seen just once. Sorting selected naive CD8 T cells with a CD8+CD4-CCR7+CD45RA+ phenotype. This clonotype has ten or more counts.

This sequence originates from a human donor in good health. Some libraries in this study had Jurkat cell RNA spiked in. The chain is built from TRBV7-9 and TRBJ2-2; 12 bases are shared with TRBD1. Material for sequencing was naive CD8+ T cells from blood, with Jurkat cell RNA spiked in. Subset defined: FACS-sorted CD8+CD4-CCR7+CD45RA+ naive T cells. The CDR3 DNA sequence: TGTGCCAGCAGCCATCCGGGACAGGGGGCAGCCGGGGAGCTGTTTTTT. This codes for CASSHPGQGAAGELFF.